The 9 T cell receptor beta chains reported below all come from one sample, sequenced in a study of T cells in Graves' hyperthyroidism and ophthalmopathy. Amplification targeted TCR beta CDR3 regions from RNA transcripts. The HTBI primer set served for first-round RT-PCR of the TCR CDR3. TCRdb used MiXCR to reprocess the multiplex PCR reads, holding one entry per CDR3 protein. This sample has about 570,000 distinct CDR3 sequences, with about half found just once. The sample taken for sequencing was peripheral blood or thyroid tissue (not recorded which). The receptor set was obtained from an adult woman with Graves' disease, either hyperthyroidism or ophthalmopathy (not recorded which).

The rearrangement uses TRBV20-1 and TRBJ2-3; 13 bases agree with TRBD2. Germline loops: CDR1 DFQATT, CDR2 SNEGSKA (reference sequence). J lost 5 bases, V lost 6 bases, and 14 bases had no gene match. This CDR3 has 17 residues. The CDR3 DNA reads as TGCAGTGCACGGACTAGCGGGAGTAATGGGGCCGGAGATACGCAGTATTTT. This translates into CSARTSGSNGAGDTQYF.

The chain links TRBV10-2 to TRBJ1-2, with TRBD1 identical over 8 bases. CDR1 and CDR2 from the germline V gene are WSHSY and SAAADI. The ends lost 1 base at V and 6 bases at J; junction bases unmatched: 10. The CDR3 has 16 residues. CDR3 region: CASSEFRTGRTDGYTF. In DNA, the CDR3 is TGCGCCAGCAGTGAGTTCCGGACAGGGAGGACCGATGGCTACACCTTC.

This clonotype was counted between two and nine times. This chain uses TRBV11-1 with TRBJ2-5; no definite D call. This CDR3 spans 14 amino acids. V was clipped by 3 bases and J by 2 bases, with 10 bases between them. Germline loops: CDR1 SGHAT, CDR2 FQDESV (reference sequence). CDR3 sequence (DNA): TGTGCCAGCAGCTTGTCGGTGTTTCAAGAGACCCAGTACTTC. It translates to CASSLSVFQETQYF.

V and J are TRBV7-9 and TRBJ2-5; TRBD1 might be the D (6 bases). V was cut by 2 bases and J by 4 bases, with 14 bases left in between. The length of the CDR3 is 15 residues. CDR1 and CDR2 (germline): SEHNR, FQNEAQ (reference sequence). The CDR3 region is CASSLSRTESETQYF. CDR3 DNA sequence: TGTGCCAGCAGCTTATCCCGGACAGAATCAGAGACCCAGTACTTC.

This rearrangement joins TRBV11-1 to TRBJ2-5, with D possibly TRBD2 on 5 matching bases. Germline CDR1 is SGHAT and CDR2 is FQDESV (reference sequence). This CDR3 has 15 residues. V was cut by 8 bases and J by 5 bases, with 21 bases left in between. The CDR3 loop reads CASQVGGRERETQYF. In nucleotides, the CDR3 is TGTGCCAGCCAAGTCGGAGGTAGGGAGCGGGAGACCCAGTACTTC.

The rearrangement uses TRBV7-2 and TRBJ2-5; D might be TRBD2 (6 bases). CDR3 size: 15 residues. Between the trimmed V and J ends, which lost 1 base and 4 bases, there was a span of 13 bases. Germline CDR1 and CDR2: SGHTA and FQGNSA. The CDR3 is CASSLGGTYRETQYF. Here the CDR3 DNA reads TGTGCCAGCAGCTTAGGTGGGACTTACCGAGAGACCCAGTACTTC.

The chain carries TRBV30 and TRBJ1-2; D ambiguous. CDR1 and CDR2 from the germline V gene are GTSNPN and SVGIG (reference sequence). The germline V and J ends were trimmed by 0 bases and 8 bases, with 13 bases remaining between them. This CDR3 contains 13 residues. The CDR3 DNA is TGTGCCTGGAGTGTACGGGCTATCAAAGGCTACACCTTC. Its protein is CAWSVRAIKGYTF.

This clonotype came up a few times. This chain links TRBV7-9 with TRBJ1-3; D uncertain. V was shortened by 8 bases and J by 1 base, with 12 bases between the two germline ends. CDR3 length: 14 amino acids. Per germline, CDR1 SEHNR and CDR2 FQNEAQ (reference sequence). CDR3: CASGAYGSGNTIYF. CDR3 nucleotide sequence: TGTGCCAGCGGCGCATACGGGTCTGGAAACACCATATATTTT.

This clonotype was detected ten times or more. J is TRBJ2-7 and V is TRBV12-3 or TRBV12-4; D remains unclear. The V end was cut by 3 bases, the J end by 4 bases, with 7 bases between. The CDR3 contains 12 residues. CDR3: CASSFGQYEQYF. The CDR3 DNA reads TGTGCCAGCAGTTTCGGGCAATACGAGCAGTACTTC.